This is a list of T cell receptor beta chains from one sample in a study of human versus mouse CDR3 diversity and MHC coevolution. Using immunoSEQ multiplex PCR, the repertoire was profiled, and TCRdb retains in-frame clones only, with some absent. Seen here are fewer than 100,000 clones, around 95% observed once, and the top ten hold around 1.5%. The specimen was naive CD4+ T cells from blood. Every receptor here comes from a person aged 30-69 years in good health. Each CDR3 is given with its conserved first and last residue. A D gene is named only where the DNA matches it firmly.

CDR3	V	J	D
CASSPQGGSRYGYTF	TRBV4-3	TRBJ1-2	TRBD1
CASKGTGGGETQYF	TRBV19	TRBJ2-5	TRBD1
CASRAMGGTSGIAYNEQFF	TRBV9	TRBJ2-1	TRBD2
CASSEWGESYEQYF	TRBV6-1	TRBJ2-7	.
CASSPKTGWETQYF	TRBV7-3	TRBJ2-5	TRBD1
CASRFTGNEQFF	TRBV19	TRBJ2-1	.
CASSVLAVNEKLFF	TRBV9	TRBJ1-4	.
CASSVEDRGTQETQYF	TRBV5-1	TRBJ2-5	TRBD1
CASSLMGLAGGRNTGELFF	TRBV7-9	TRBJ2-2	TRBD2
CASTSRPTSGYEQYF	TRBV28	TRBJ2-7	TRBD2
CASSPRTGIGGYTF	TRBV9	TRBJ1-2	TRBD1
CASASMHTQYF	TRBV19	TRBJ2-3	.
CASSRQDSYEQYF	TRBV5-4	TRBJ2-7	.
CASSSDRSSYEQYF	TRBV7-3	TRBJ2-7	.
CASSSCSYPGDRGGADTEAFF	TRBV21-1	TRBJ1-1	.
CASSPRGRGRTYEQYF	TRBV7-3	TRBJ2-7	.
CASSSGQLNSPLHF	TRBV5-6	TRBJ1-6	TRBD1
CASSVGTSDYEQYF	TRBV5-4	TRBJ2-7	TRBD2
CASSLQGSYEQYF	TRBV5-1	TRBJ2-7	.
CASSLGAGQPQHF	TRBV11-2	TRBJ1-5	.
CASSQDKGANGYEQYF	TRBV4-3	TRBJ2-7	TRBD1
CAWTRLAGSYNEQFF	TRBV30	TRBJ2-1	TRBD2
CASSVVGLLGHEQFF	TRBV9	TRBJ2-1	.
CASSRQVYEQYF	TRBV28	TRBJ2-7	.
CASSYTYEQYF	TRBV6-5	TRBJ2-7	.
CASTLADSPLHF	TRBV5-1	TRBJ1-6	.
CASSLTVGTGYSPLHF	TRBV18	TRBJ1-6	TRBD1
CASSQGPQQGVNSPLHF	TRBV4-2	TRBJ1-6	TRBD1
CASRQGSTNEKLFF	TRBV28	TRBJ1-4	.
CAYEGQGWETQYF	TRBV30	TRBJ2-5	TRBD1
CASRSHWDRLNQPQHF	TRBV6-6	TRBJ1-5	TRBD1
CAWSVPGTLSPLHF	TRBV30	TRBJ1-6	.
CASRGTLMGSEQYF	TRBV2	TRBJ2-7	.
CASSKQVNQPQHF	TRBV19	TRBJ1-5	.
CASSINRDHEQYF	TRBV19	TRBJ2-7	.
CASSQERLAGGYQETQYF	TRBV4-2	TRBJ2-5	TRBD2
CASSLNSLPDSGNTIYF	TRBV7-6	TRBJ1-3	.
CASSTSMRDTEAFF	TRBV5-5	TRBJ1-1	.
CASSPLGGEGQPQHF	TRBV7-9	TRBJ1-5	.
CASSRTATDTQYF	TRBV25-1	TRBJ2-3	.
CASSPFAATNEKLFF	TRBV18	TRBJ1-4	.
CASSLQQGSGYTF	TRBV11-2	TRBJ1-2	.
CASSPQAGNSYEQYF	TRBV7-2	TRBJ2-7	.